This T cell receptor beta chain was sequenced in a study of shared T cell receptors in the human thymus. This clone was detected only a few times. Measured with immunoSEQ multiplex PCR; TCRdb has only the in-frame clones, and not every one. The sample carries more than 550,000 clones, 80% to 90% recorded once. The same data also contributed to another study, on human thymus T cells. That source notes: Healthy Finnish infants having corrective surgery for congenital heart defects served as donors. The thymus tissue came from resections taken during corrective heart surgery. Both thymic and peripheral blood repertoires showed apparently biased V and J usage. Thymic TCR repertoires of unrelated people reportedly overlapped highly.

The sequenced material came from thymocytes. The sequence was collected from a boy under two years old with a congenital heart defect.

CDR3 sequence reads: CASGSDRENTEAFF. The CDR3 DNA is TGTGCTAGTGGTTCGGACAGGGAGAACACTGAAGCTTTCTTT. This sequence joins TRBV12-5 and TRBJ1-1; 8 positions match TRBD1. The junction had 2 bases not matched to a gene; V was cut back by 4 bases and J by 1 base. The length of the CDR3 is 14 residues. Germline loops: CDR1 LGHNT, CDR2 FRNRAP.